Each of the 29 T cell receptor beta chains below was sequenced from the same sample in a study of blood T cells in healthy people across ages. A J-beta primer mix and a sample-barcoded 5' primer were used in a second PCR of about 7 to 12 cycles. TCRdb recomputed calls from the 5' RACE reads with MiXCR, one row per CDR3 protein. Of around 790,000 distinct CDR3 sequences listed, around 43% were seen once; the top ten hold approximately 20%. The sample taken for sequencing was blood. The receptors stem from a man in his fifties or sixties in good health.

This clonotype was recorded many times. The chain joins TRBV7-3 to TRBJ2-2; a weak D match, TRBD1 (6 bases). V was pared by 5 bases and J by 1 base, with 11 bases between. The V gene's germline CDR1 is SGHTA and CDR2 FQGTGA. The CDR3 is 15 residues long. In DNA, the CDR3 is TGTGCCAGCAGCATCCTAGGGGGGAACACCGGGGAGCTGTTTTTT. Translating gives CASSILGGNTGELFF.

The CDR3 here is CASSITGTWPKNIQYF. Written as DNA, the CDR3 is TGTGCCAGTAGTATCACAGGGACGTGGCCCAAAAACATTCAGTACTTC. The chain recombines TRBV19 with TRBJ2-4, with a possible D match to TRBD1 (6 bases). CDR3 length equals 16 residues. V gave up 3 bases and J gave up 2 bases, with 14 bases separating them. Germline CDR1 is LNHDA and CDR2 is SQIVND (reference sequence).

This clonotype has a handful of counts. The V and J genes are TRBV6-2 or TRBV6-3 and TRBJ2-2; D remains ambiguous. Between the trimmed V and J ends, which lost 4 bases and 4 bases, there was a span of 7 bases. Germline loops: CDR1 MNHEY, CDR2 SVGEGT. The CDR3 has 13 amino acids. DNA of the CDR3: TGTGCCAGCAGTTTGCTGTTCACCGGGGAGCTGTTTTTT. It is translated as CASSLLFTGELFF.

The V gene is TRBV25-1, the J gene TRBJ2-7; 8 positions match TRBD2. The germline CDR1 and CDR2 sequences are MGHDK and SYGVNS. This CDR3 is built from 15 residues. The V and J ends lost 4 bases and 0 bases, in that order; junction bases with no gene match: 5. The CDR3 here is CASSGIAGRSYEQYF. CDR3 coding DNA: TGTGCCAGCAGTGGGATAGCGGGGCGCTCCTACGAGCAGTACTTC.

V gene TRBV7-2 combines with J gene TRBJ2-1; D possibly corresponds to TRBD2 (6 bases). Germline V gene data show CDR1 as SGHTA and CDR2 as FQGNSA. The CDR3 length is 13 residues. V lost 5 bases to trimming and J lost 6 bases, with 11 bases between them. CDR3 protein: CASSGDGGNEQFF. CDR3 nucleotides: TGTGCCAGCAGCGGGGACGGGGGCAATGAGCAGTTCTTC.

The V gene is TRBV5-1, the J gene TRBJ2-7; TRBD2 matches 9 bases. Germline CDR1 is SGHRS and CDR2 is YFSETQ. This CDR3 has 14 residues. J was trimmed by 3 bases and V by 4 bases; bases with no gene match: 5. This chain's CDR3 is CASSHSGGDYEQYF. The DNA of the CDR3 is TGCGCCAGCAGCCATAGCGGGGGCGACTACGAGCAGTACTTC.

This chain connects TRBV2 to TRBJ2-4; D possibly corresponds to TRBD1 (6 bases). The assigned J gene may be wrong: the sequence end matches TRBJ2-5 better. The CDR3 contains 12 residues. CDR1 and CDR2 from the germline V gene are SNHLY and FYNNEI. CDR3 protein: CANRATGETQYF. The DNA for the CDR3 is TGTGCCAACAGGGCTACAGGGGAGACCCAGTACTTC.

The V call is TRBV28, the J call TRBJ2-5; 12 nucleotides agree with TRBD1. Looked up from germline, CDR1 is MDHEN and CDR2 is SYDVKM. The V gene end was trimmed by 5 bases and the J gene end by 4 bases; junction bases not matched to a gene: 8. The CDR3 is 16 residues long. CDR3 residues: CASSPPGQGARETQYF. CDR3 bases: TGTGCCAGCAGTCCCCCGGGACAGGGGGCCAGAGAGACCCAGTACTTC.

With regard to this clonotype: The germline gene is not matched at one end of the junction; a read error may be the cause. The chain employs TRBV6-5 and TRBJ1-2, with D maybe TRBD1 (5 bases). In germline, CDR1 is MNHEY, CDR2 SVGAGI. The CDR3 sequence is 14 residues long. DNA of the CDR3: TGTGCCAACAGTCCGACAGCGGCTAACTATGGCTACACCTTC. Amino acids: CANSPTAANYGYTF.

The chain uses TRBV20-1 and TRBJ2-1; D unclear. Germline CDR1 and CDR2: DFQATT and SNEGSKA (reference sequence). The CDR3 spans 13 residues. V lost 4 bases and J 7 bases, leaving 14 bases between the germline ends. Here the CDR3 DNA reads TGCAGTGCTATAAGACAAGCTACGAATGAGCAGTTCTTC. Its protein product is CSAIRQATNEQFF.

A remark on this clonotype: This may stem from a read error, because a much larger clone lies one nucleotide away. The chain uses TRBV4-3 and TRBJ1-2; 11 nucleotides line up with TRBD1. The CDR3 is made up of 15 amino acids. From germline, CDR1 is LGHNA and CDR2 YSLEER. The CDR3 sequence is CASNQRTGGDYGYTF. The CDR3 nucleotides read TGCGCCAGCAACCAACGGACAGGGGGCGACTATGGCTACACCTTC.

The chain combines TRBV6-5 with TRBJ2-7; tentatively, D is TRBD1 or TRBD2 (6 bases each). There are 16 residues in the CDR3. Trimming took off 0 bases at V and 7 bases at J, with 19 bases between the two ends. Per germline, CDR1 MNHEY and CDR2 SVGAGI. Here the CDR3 reads CASSYSGGQSYNEQYF. In DNA, the CDR3 is TGTGCCAGCAGTTACTCTGGGGGGCAATCCTACAATGAGCAGTACTTC.

The chain is built from TRBV6-6 and TRBJ2-5; maybe TRBD2 (5 bases). Trimming shortened V by 0 bases and J by 5 bases, and 13 bases separated the two germline ends. CDR3 length: 15 amino acids. In germline, CDR1 is MNHNY, CDR2 SVGAGI (reference sequence). CDR3 sequence reads: CASSYSRASQETQYF. CDR3 sequence (DNA): TGTGCCAGCAGTTACTCGAGGGCGTCTCAGGAGACCCAGTACTTC.

This clonotype was counted only a few times. The gene calls are TRBV6-2 or TRBV6-3 and TRBJ2-7; D ambiguous. CDR1 and CDR2 from the germline V gene are MNHEY and SVGEGT. Between the trimmed V and J ends, which lost 3 bases and 4 bases, there was a span of 10 bases. This CDR3 spans 13 amino acids. The chain's CDR3 is CASSYPPVYEQYF. In DNA form, the CDR3 reads TGTGCCAGCAGTTATCCCCCGGTTTACGAGCAGTACTTC.

CDR3 in DNA: TGCAGTGCTAGAGGAAAGGGTGCGATGAACACTGAAGCTTTCTTT. It is translated as CSARGKGAMNTEAFF. The chain recombines TRBV20-1 with TRBJ1-1; the D is unclear. The V end was cut by 1 base, the J end by 0 bases, with 12 bases between. CDR3 length: 15 amino acids. Germline lookup yields CDR1 DFQATT and CDR2 SNEGSKA (reference sequence).

In its sample, this clonotype was seen a few times. This chain connects TRBV28 to TRBJ1-1; no firm D call. This CDR3 has 13 amino acids. Germline V gene lookup returns CDR1 MDHEN and CDR2 SYDVKM. V shed 7 bases and J shed 1 base, with 10 bases lying between them. The CDR3: CASNNDRNTEAFF. CDR3 sequence (DNA): TGTGCCAGCAATAACGATCGGAACACTGAAGCTTTCTTT. Full variable domain (outside the CDR3, taken from reference TRBV28 and TRBJ1-1): DVKVTQSSRYLVKRTGEKVFLECVQDMDHENMFWYRQDPGLGLRLIYFSYDVKMKEKGDIPEGYSVSREKKERFSLILESASTNQTSMYLCASNNDRNTEAFFGQGTRLTVV.

V usage is TRBV20-1 and J usage is TRBJ2-7; 8 positions agree with TRBD2. Trimming at V came to 1 base and at J to 4 bases, leaving 9 bases not matched to a gene. CDR3 length: 15 amino acids. Germline V gene data show CDR1 as DFQATT and CDR2 as SNEGSKA (reference sequence). Here the CDR3 reads CSARAERGPSYEQYF. The CDR3 coding sequence is TGCAGTGCTAGAGCTGAGCGGGGGCCTTCTTACGAGCAGTACTTC.

The chain employs TRBV4-3 and TRBJ1-4; D remains unclear. V was pared by 0 bases and J by 4 bases, with 18 bases between. The germline gives CDR1 LGHNA, CDR2 YSLEER. This CDR3 has 18 amino acids. CDR3 amino acids: CASSQESLGVLGNEKLFF. The CDR3 coding sequence is TGCGCCAGCAGCCAAGAAAGCTTGGGAGTGCTGGGTAATGAAAAACTGTTTTTT.

The chain links TRBV6-2 or TRBV6-3 to TRBJ2-7; no clear D gene. Judging by the DNA end, TRBJ2-5 fits better; the J call may be wrong. The germline V gene has CDR1 MNHEY and CDR2 SVGEGT. CDR3 length equals 13 residues. The CDR3 DNA reads as TGTGCCAGCAGTACTCACTCGGAGCAGACCCAGTACTTC. Amino acids: CASSTHSEQTQYF.

This clonotype occurred a few times. The CDR3 DNA sequence: TGTGCCATCAGTAGAGCGGGGGGATTTACAGATACGCAGTATTTT. This encodes CAISRAGGFTDTQYF. This chain joins TRBV10-3 and TRBJ2-3; 9 nucleotides agree with TRBD2. The V gene end was trimmed by 5 bases and the J gene end by 3 bases; junction bases not matched to a gene: 6. The CDR3 is 15 amino acids. From germline, CDR1 is ENHRY and CDR2 SYGVKD.

This clonotype has only a few counts. The V gene is TRBV12-3 or TRBV12-4, the J gene TRBJ2-5, with no clear D. Between the trimmed V and J ends, which lost 4 bases and 13 bases, there was a span of 16 bases. The CDR3 spans 12 residues. CDR3: CASSYQDGRGYF. The CDR3, as DNA: TGTGCCAGCAGTTACCAGGACGGGCGTGGGTACTTC.

The chain has TRBV7-2 and TRBJ2-7; TRBD1 or TRBD2 may be the D gene (6 bases each). CDR1 is SGHTA, CDR2 FQGNSA, per germline. This CDR3 has 15 amino acids. The germline V and J ends were trimmed by 2 bases and 5 bases, with 16 bases remaining between them. CDR3 DNA: TGTGCCAGCAGCTTAAGGGGGGCTTCTCCTAACGAGCAGTACTTC. Its translation is CASSLRGASPNEQYF.

This clonotype was observed a handful of times. The rearrangement joins TRBV20-1 to TRBJ2-2; 10 bases agree with TRBD1. The CDR3 totals 15 residues. The junction had 4 bases not matched to a gene; V was cut back by 2 bases and J by 4 bases. CDR1 DFQATT and CDR2 SNEGSKA come from the germline V gene (reference sequence). CDR3 DNA sequence: TGCAGTGCTAGACCGGGACAGGGGAGCACCGGGGAGCTGTTTTTT. Amino acid sequence: CSARPGQGSTGELFF.

The V gene is TRBV7-9, the J gene TRBJ1-6; 11 bases fit TRBD1. Germline lookup yields CDR1 SEHNR and CDR2 FQNEAQ (reference sequence). V was clipped by 5 bases and J by 0 bases; unmatched bases: 9. This CDR3 has 19 amino acids. CDR3 loop: CASSASRDRGFSYNSPLHF. The DNA for the CDR3 is TGTGCCAGCAGCGCTTCACGGGACAGGGGGTTCTCCTATAATTCACCCCTCCACTTT.

This clonotype occurred many times. J is TRBJ2-5 and V is TRBV7-2; D call uncertain. V lost 4 bases to trimming and J lost 5 bases, with 17 bases between them. Germline CDR1 and CDR2: SGHTA and FQGNSA. The CDR3 is made up of 15 amino acids. The CDR3 loop is CASSSGLSQGETQYF. CDR3 coding DNA: TGTGCCAGCAGCTCCGGCCTCTCCCAAGGGGAGACCCAGTACTTC.

This clonotype was recorded at least ten times. The V and J genes are TRBV6-2 or TRBV6-3 and TRBJ2-7; D ambiguous. This CDR3 spans 14 amino acids. CDR1 is MNHEY, CDR2 SVGEGT, per germline. With 7 bases removed from V and 0 bases from J, the gap between germline ends came to 13 bases. The CDR3 sequence is CASTLIGRSYEQYF. DNA for the CDR3: TGTGCCAGCACCCTTATCGGGCGCTCCTACGAGCAGTACTTC.

The chain recombines TRBV18 with TRBJ1-3; D not resolved. CDR1 and CDR2 from the germline V gene are KGHSH and LQKENI. This CDR3 contains 17 residues. V was clipped by 3 bases and J by 0 bases, with 15 bases between them. CDR3 sequence reads: CASSPNVGSYSGNTIYF. The CDR3 coding sequence is TGTGCCAGCTCACCCAACGTAGGCTCCTACTCTGGAAACACCATATATTTT.

The J gene is TRBJ2-7, the V gene TRBV6-5, with 7 bases fitting TRBD1. With V trimmed by 9 bases and J by 7 bases, 15 bases remained unmatched. Germline lookup yields CDR1 MNHEY and CDR2 SVGAGI. The CDR3 length is 14 residues. In DNA form, the CDR3 reads TGTGCCAGTAACAGGGGTAGCTCCTACAATGAGCAGTACTTC. The encoded protein is CASNRGSSYNEQYF.

This chain uses TRBV12-3 or TRBV12-4 with TRBJ2-7; D ambiguous. This CDR3 region has 17 residues. Deletions cut 3 bases from V and 1 base from J, with 19 bases between. CDR3 in DNA: TGTGCCAGCAGTTTTTTTCTCGGTCAGGTCGGTTCCTACGAGCAGTACTTC. Translating gives CASSFFLGQVGSYEQYF.